The 28 T cell receptor beta chains listed next were all sequenced from one sample in a study of blood T cell repertoires in COVID-19. TCRdb keeps only in-frame clones here, not all; method: immunoSEQ multiplex PCR. The table includes some 160,000 clones, over 75% detected once. The specimen sequenced was peripheral blood. These receptors all come from a man in his sixties or seventies with active or convalescent COVID-19.

V and J are TRBV3-1 (or the pseudogene TRBV3-2) and TRBJ2-3; 11 nucleotides align to TRBD2. Germline V gene data show CDR1 as LGHDT and CDR2 as YNNKEL (reference sequence). The CDR3 extends over 20 amino acids. With V trimmed by 5 bases and J by 0 bases, 16 bases remained unmatched. DNA for the CDR3: TGTGCCAGCAGCTTCTGTTTGACTAGCGGGGAGGCATATAGCACAGATACGCAGTATTTT. It specifies CASSFCLTSGEAYSTDTQYF.

This clone has just one count. As DNA, the CDR3 is TGTGCCAGCAGAAACGGGGGGACTAGCGGTTCCTACGAGCAGTACTTC. Translation gives CASRNGGTSGSYEQYF. The chain carries TRBV5-4 and TRBJ2-7; 11 bases align to TRBD2. Germline V gene sequence: CDR1 SGHNT, CDR2 YYREEE (reference sequence). The CDR3 covers 16 residues. The J segment lost 1 base and the V segment lost 5 bases, leaving 8 bases of the junction unmatched.

The chain recombines TRBV15 with TRBJ2-1; TRBD2 aligns across 9 bases. The germline V gene encodes CDR1 LNHNV and CDR2 YYDKDF (reference sequence). The CDR3 covers 21 residues. The trim removed 0 bases at V and 1 base at J, leaving 16 bases unmatched. The CDR3 sequence: CATSRDPGLAGRPLSYNEQFF. DNA for the CDR3: TGTGCCACCAGCAGAGATCCCGGGCTAGCGGGGAGACCGTTATCCTACAATGAGCAGTTCTTC.

The gene calls are TRBV4-2 and TRBJ2-3; 7 positions match TRBD2. CDR3 size: 16 residues. Germline loops: CDR1 LGHNA, CDR2 YNFKEQ. V was clipped by 4 bases and J by 4 bases; unmatched bases: 11. CDR3 sequence: CASSPLGGGGADTQYF. CDR3 nucleotides: TGTGCCAGCAGCCCCCTCGGCGGGGGTGGAGCAGATACGCAGTATTTT.

The chain recombines TRBV5-8 with TRBJ2-7, with a weak D call TRBD1 (5 bases). This CDR3 region has 13 residues. The V end lost 4 bases, the J end lost 3 bases, and 11 bases lay between the germline ends. CDR1 is SGHTS and CDR2 is YDEGEE in the germline V gene. CDR3 bases: TGTGCCAGCAGCAAAACAGGACACTACGAGCAGTACTTC. This gives the protein CASSKTGHYEQYF.

The J gene is TRBJ2-7, the V gene TRBV7-9; D gene uncertain. CDR3 length equals 14 residues. Trimming stripped 3 bases from V and 2 bases from J, with 11 bases between. CDR1 and CDR2 (germline): SEHNR, FQNEAQ (reference sequence). The CDR3 nucleotides are TGTGCCAGCAGCTTCCACTCGAGCCCCTACGAGCAGTACTTC. As protein: CASSFHSSPYEQYF.

V gene TRBV6-5 combines with J gene TRBJ1-3; D is undetermined. V was clipped by 0 bases and J by 0 bases, with 9 bases between them. CDR3 length equals 16 residues. CDR1 is MNHEY, CDR2 SVGAGI, per germline. The CDR3 reads CASSYSGPDSGNTIYF. In DNA, the CDR3 is TGTGCCAGCAGTTACTCTGGGCCAGACTCTGGAAACACCATATATTTT.

The gene calls are TRBV9 and TRBJ2-1, with 7 bases matching TRBD1. The CDR3 is 16 residues long. The V and J ends lost 4 bases and 7 bases, in that order; junction bases with no gene match: 14. Germline assignment: CDR1 SGDLS and CDR2 YYNGEE. The DNA of the CDR3 is TGTGCCAGCAGCACATCCCGACAGGGTTTATTGAATGAGCAGTTCTTC. Translating gives CASSTSRQGLLNEQFF.

The V call is TRBV6-1, the J call TRBJ1-3; no definite D call. Trimming took off 0 bases at V and 0 bases at J, with 12 bases between the two ends. Germline CDR1 reads MNHNS; CDR2 reads SASEGT. The CDR3 runs 17 residues. For the CDR3, the DNA is TGTGCCAGCAGTGAAGCTGGGAGGGCCAACTCTGGAAACACCATATATTTT. Its protein is CASSEAGRANSGNTIYF.

The chain recombines TRBV5-1 with TRBJ2-2; tentative D call: TRBD2 (5 bases). The CDR3 has 15 residues. Germline V CDR1 and CDR2: SGHRS, YFSETQ. The ends were cut back, 4 bases at V and 1 base at J, with 11 bases in the middle. CDR3 sequence reads: CASSPRAENTGELFF. The CDR3 DNA reads TGCGCCAGCAGCCCGAGGGCGGAGAACACCGGGGAGCTGTTTTTT.

V is TRBV7-2 and J is TRBJ2-3; D might be TRBD1 (5 bases). Trimming removed 6 bases from V and 0 bases from J, with 13 bases in between. The CDR3 runs to 15 residues. Per the germline V gene, CDR1 is SGHTA and CDR2 is FQGNSA. This CDR3 reads CASSRQLSSTDTQYF. CDR3 sequence (DNA): TGTGCCAGCAGTCGACAGCTTAGCAGCACAGATACGCAGTATTTT.

This clone has just one count. The chain employs TRBV7-2 and TRBJ1-1; 10 bases align to TRBD1. Germline-derived CDR1 and CDR2 are SGHTA and FQGNSA. The CDR3 sequence is 17 residues long. Germline trimming cut 5 bases from V and 1 base from J; bases unmatched to any gene: 10. CDR3 amino acids: CASSLYGTGVTNTEAFF. The CDR3 nucleotides read TGTGCCAGCAGCCTGTATGGGACAGGGGTGACGAACACTGAAGCTTTCTTT.

The V call is TRBV7-6, the J call TRBJ2-1; D is unclear. The germline gives CDR1 SGHVS, CDR2 FNYEAQ. This CDR3 spans 15 amino acids. V dropped 0 bases and J dropped 0 bases, with 6 bases sitting between them. The chain's CDR3 is CASSLARSSYNEQFF. In DNA form, the CDR3 reads TGTGCCAGCAGCTTAGCCCGCAGCTCCTACAATGAGCAGTTCTTC.

A few counts support this clone. The chain employs TRBV5-1 and TRBJ1-3, with D possibly matching TRBD1 (6 bases). The CDR3 contains 18 residues. The V gene lost 0 bases and the J gene lost 0 bases, with 16 bases spanning the gap. The germline V gene encodes CDR1 SGHRS and CDR2 YFSETQ. The CDR3 DNA reads as TGCGCCAGCAGCTTGGGCGTGGACAGCTACAACTCTGGAAACACCATATATTTT. It translates to CASSLGVDSYNSGNTIYF.

This clone occurred a few times. The chain combines TRBV5-6 with TRBJ1-3; 7 bases are a match to TRBD1. The CDR3 runs to 17 residues. V dropped 3 bases and J dropped 4; count of bases not matched to a gene: 13. Germline V CDR1 and CDR2: SGHDT, YYEEEE. DNA of the CDR3: TGTGCCAGCAGCTCTGCCCGACAGGGACATCCCGGAAACACCATATATTTT. This codes for CASSSARQGHPGNTIYF.

This clone was seen more than once but under ten times. The rearrangement joins TRBV7-2 to TRBJ2-2, with TRBD1 as a possible D gene (6 bases). Per the germline V gene, CDR1 is SGHTA and CDR2 is FQGNSA. The V end was cut by 8 bases, the J end by 0 bases, with 10 bases between. The CDR3 length is 14 residues. CDR3 DNA sequence: TGTGCCAGCTCGACAGGCTCGAACACCGGGGAGCTGTTTTTT. Translation gives CASSTGSNTGELFF.

V is TRBV18 and J is TRBJ2-7; 7 positions agree with TRBD1. CDR1 is KGHSH, CDR2 LQKENI, per germline. V was clipped by 5 bases and J by 5 bases; unmatched bases: 6. The CDR3 extends over 13 amino acids. The CDR3 sequence is CASSSPGQNEQYF. The CDR3 nucleotides are TGTGCCAGCTCATCCCCGGGACAGAACGAGCAGTACTTC.

V gene TRBV4-1 combines with J gene TRBJ1-1; TRBD1 matches 7 bases. Germline loops: CDR1 MGHRA, CDR2 YSYEKL. CDR3 length: 16 amino acids. V dropped 1 base and J dropped 5; count of bases not matched to a gene: 10. In nucleotides, the CDR3 is TGCGCCAGCAGCCAAGGAGGGAAAGGGGGCCCAACTGAAGCTTTCTTT. The encoded protein is CASSQGGKGGPTEAFF.

The chain employs TRBV4-1 and TRBJ1-3; TRBD1 is a possible D gene (5 bases). Between the trimmed V and J ends, which lost 0 bases and 4 bases, there was a span of 28 bases. The CDR3 sequence is 21 residues long. The V gene's germline CDR1 is MGHRA and CDR2 YSYEKL. CDR3 amino acids: CASSQDRGRTALLPSGNTIYF. The CDR3 DNA is TGCGCCAGCAGCCAAGATCGGGGGAGAACTGCACTATTACCATCCGGAAACACCATATATTTT.

The rearrangement joins TRBV3-1 (or the pseudogene TRBV3-2) to TRBJ2-1; TRBD2 is a possible D gene (7 bases). CDR1 and CDR2 from the germline V gene are LGHDT and YNNKEL (reference sequence). The CDR3 sequence is 17 residues long. Trimming took off 3 bases at V and 2 bases at J, with 17 bases between the two ends. The CDR3 DNA sequence: TGTGCCAGCAGCCAGGGGGGCGGGAGAGGTGCCTACAATGAGCAGTTCTTC. It encodes CASSQGGGRGAYNEQFF.

A remark on this clone: This sample also contains other DNA sequences that code for the same CDR3. J is TRBJ1-2 and V is TRBV4-3, with a tentative D call TRBD1 (6 bases). This CDR3 is built from 13 residues. Deletions cut 0 bases from V and 6 bases from J, with 8 bases between. Germline values: CDR1 LGHNA, CDR2 YSLEER. CDR3 region: CASSQDRGNGYTF. In DNA form, the CDR3 reads TGCGCCAGCAGCCAAGATAGGGGGAATGGCTACACCTTC.

The chain employs TRBV7-9 and TRBJ1-1, with a possible D match to TRBD1 (6 bases). The CDR3 runs 16 residues. Trimming removed 5 bases from V and 4 bases from J, with 20 bases in between. The V gene's germline CDR1 is SEHNR and CDR2 FQNEAQ (reference sequence). CDR3 coding DNA: TGTGCCAGCAGCACCCGGGACAAAGCTTTGGGCACTGAAGCTTTCTTT. It is translated as CASSTRDKALGTEAFF.

The V and J genes are TRBV7-9 and TRBJ2-1; 10 bases are a match to TRBD2. CDR1 and CDR2 from the germline V gene are SEHNR and FQNEAQ (reference sequence). After removal of 5 bases from V and 0 bases from J, the junction contained 7 bases not matched to a gene. This CDR3 is built from 17 residues. As DNA, the CDR3 is TGTGCCAGCAGCCCCCCAGCGGGAGGGCCCTCCTACAATGAGCAGTTCTTC. Translation gives CASSPPAGGPSYNEQFF.

This chain uses TRBV5-1 with TRBJ2-2; TRBD2 is a possible D gene (6 bases). The CDR3 contains 17 residues. Trimming took off 3 bases at V and 1 base at J, with 16 bases between the two ends. The germline V gene encodes CDR1 SGHRS and CDR2 YFSETQ. The CDR3 DNA follows: TGCGCCAGCAGCTCGGGGCCTGGGCGGGGGAACACCGGGGAGCTGTTTTTT. It translates to CASSSGPGRGNTGELFF.

The CDR3 reads CASSPGWEAGANVLTF. CDR3 in DNA: TGTGCCAGCAGCCCCGGGTGGGAGGCTGGGGCCAACGTCCTGACTTTC. This rearrangement joins TRBV7-8 to TRBJ2-6; D perhaps matches TRBD2 (6 bases). With 5 bases removed from V and 2 bases from J, the gap between germline ends came to 13 bases. The CDR3 is 16 residues long. CDR1 is SGHVS and CDR2 is FQNEAQ in the germline V gene.

V gene TRBV12-5 combines with J gene TRBJ1-6; D ambiguous. There are 19 residues in the CDR3. V gave up 5 bases and J gave up 8 bases, with 28 bases separating them. CDR1 is LGHNT, CDR2 FRNRAP, per germline. The CDR3 reads CASGPLLTPGSFLYSPLHF. The CDR3 DNA reads TGTGCTAGTGGTCCCCTCCTCACTCCAGGCTCTTTCCTCTATTCACCCCTCCACTTT.

The chain recombines TRBV25-1 with TRBJ1-1, with D maybe TRBD1 (5 bases). The CDR3 is made up of 14 amino acids. V shed 3 bases and J shed 5 bases, with 13 bases lying between them. In germline, CDR1 is MGHDK, CDR2 SYGVNS. CDR3 in DNA: TGTGCCAGCAGTGAGATCCAGGGTCGGACTGAAGCTTTCTTT. This codes for CASSEIQGRTEAFF.

V and J are TRBV3-1 (or the pseudogene TRBV3-2) and TRBJ1-1, with TRBD1 matching 8 bases. Germline CDR1 is LGHDT and CDR2 is YNNKEL (reference sequence). Losses at the gene ends were 1 base for V and 5 bases for J; bases not matched to a gene: 6. The CDR3 loop spans 15 amino acids. DNA of the CDR3: TGTGCCAGCAGCCAAGGGGTACAGGGGGGGACTGAAGCTTTCTTT. This sequence encodes CASSQGVQGGTEAFF.